These T cell receptor beta chains were read from a single sample in a study of technical replicates of blood from several donors. Libraries were prepared by immunoSEQ multiplex PCR; TCRdb keeps only in-frame clonotypes and omits some of them. The top ten hold 0.2% to 0.25% of the sample, which has tens of thousands of clones, approximately 94% seen once. Sequencing was performed on T cells isolated from PBMCs. These receptors all come from a human donor in good health. Both conserved end residues are part of each CDR3. The order of the fields is D gene, V gene, J gene, clone size, CDR3 protein, CDR3 DNA. A D gene is named only where the DNA matches it firmly. Rows may omit the clone size; those that give it use once, few, many or a size class.

D gene: TRBD2; V gene: TRBV9; J gene: TRBJ2-2; clone size: NA; CDR3 protein: CASRGTSGNTGELFF; CDR3 DNA: TGTGCCAGCAGAGGGACTAGCGGAAACACCGGGGAGCTGTTTTTT
D gene: NA; V gene: TRBV7-9; J gene: TRBJ2-3; clone size: NA; CDR3 protein: CASSLALSPTDTQYF; CDR3 DNA: TGTGCCAGCAGCTTAGCCCTTTCCCCCACAGATACGCAGTATTTT
D gene: TRBD2; V gene: TRBV6-5; J gene: TRBJ2-7; clone size: NA; CDR3 protein: CASRGGLAGAYEQYF; CDR3 DNA: TGTGCCAGCAGGGGGGGACTAGCGGGGGCCTACGAGCAGTACTTC
D gene: NA; V gene: TRBV5-5; J gene: TRBJ1-5; clone size: NA; CDR3 protein: CASSLTGSNQPQHF; CDR3 DNA: TGTGCCAGCAGCTTGACAGGGAGCAATCAGCCCCAGCATTTT
D gene: TRBD1; V gene: TRBV7-3; J gene: TRBJ1-2; clone size: NA; CDR3 protein: CASSLIHTGGGSYTF; CDR3 DNA: TGTGCCAGCAGCTTGATACATACAGGGGGCGGGAGCTACACCTTC
D gene: TRBD1; V gene: TRBV7-9; J gene: TRBJ1-5; clone size: NA; CDR3 protein: CASSLPGTGVDQPQHF; CDR3 DNA: TGTGCCAGCAGCCTTCCCGGGACAGGGGTGGATCAGCCCCAGCATTTT
D gene: NA; V gene: TRBV10-1; J gene: TRBJ2-2; clone size: NA; CDR3 protein: CASSESGFAGELFF; CDR3 DNA: TGCGCCAGCAGTGAGTCCGGGTTTGCCGGGGAGCTGTTTTTT
D gene: NA; V gene: TRBV20-1; J gene: TRBJ2-5; clone size: NA; CDR3 protein: CSARGQQTQYF; CDR3 DNA: TGCAGTGCCAGGGGTCAGCAGACCCAGTACTTC
D gene: TRBD2; V gene: TRBV29-1; J gene: TRBJ2-3; clone size: once; CDR3 protein: CSVEWRGRGTDTQYF; CDR3 DNA: TGCAGCGTTGAGTGGCGCGGGAGGGGTACAGATACGCAGTATTTT
D gene: NA; V gene: TRBV28; J gene: TRBJ1-4; clone size: NA; CDR3 protein: CASTLLHTREKLFF; CDR3 DNA: TGTGCCAGCACCCTTTTACACACGCGGGAAAAACTGTTTTTT
D gene: TRBD2; V gene: TRBV5-1; J gene: TRBJ2-5; clone size: NA; CDR3 protein: CASSLGTTSGETQYF; CDR3 DNA: TGCGCCAGCAGCTTAGGAACCACTAGCGGGGAGACCCAGTACTTC
D gene: TRBD2; V gene: TRBV18; J gene: TRBJ2-3; clone size: NA; CDR3 protein: CASSPQLGGGAVTDTQYF; CDR3 DNA: TGTGCCAGCTCACCACAACTAGGCGGGGGGGCCGTAACAGATACGCAGTATTTT
D gene: NA; V gene: TRBV28; J gene: TRBJ2-3; clone size: NA; CDR3 protein: CASSFQGTDTQYF; CDR3 DNA: TGTGCCAGCAGTTTTCAGGGCACAGATACGCAGTATTTT
D gene: TRBD1; V gene: TRBV7-9; J gene: TRBJ2-7; clone size: NA; CDR3 protein: CASSSDRGFNYEQYF; CDR3 DNA: TGTGCCAGCAGCTCAGACAGGGGGTTTAATTACGAGCAGTACTTC
D gene: NA; V gene: TRBV13; J gene: TRBJ1-2; clone size: NA; CDR3 protein: CASSLGYSITKEGYTF; CDR3 DNA: TGTGCCAGCAGCTTAGGATATTCCATTACCAAGGAGGGCTACACCTTC
D gene: NA; V gene: TRBV13; J gene: TRBJ1-2; clone size: NA; CDR3 protein: CASSSLQGSGYTF; CDR3 DNA: TGTGCCAGCAGCTCTCTCCAGGGATCTGGCTACACCTTC
D gene: NA; V gene: TRBV6-8; J gene: TRBJ1-2; clone size: NA; CDR3 protein: CASSYSTGQGYTF; CDR3 DNA: TGTGCCAGCAGTTACTCAACAGGGCAAGGCTACACCTTC
D gene: NA; V gene: TRBV5-5; J gene: TRBJ1-2; clone size: NA; CDR3 protein: CASSPPGFGYGYTF; CDR3 DNA: TGTGCCAGCAGCCCGCCAGGCTTTGGCTATGGCTACACCTTC
D gene: NA; V gene: TRBV29-1; J gene: TRBJ1-2; clone size: NA; CDR3 protein: CSVGDTDGYTF; CDR3 DNA: TGCAGCGTTGGTGATACGGATGGCTACACCTTC
D gene: TRBD1; V gene: TRBV7-6; J gene: TRBJ2-3; clone size: once; CDR3 protein: CASSPDRSTDTQYF; CDR3 DNA: TGTGCCAGCAGCCCGGACAGGAGCACAGATACGCAGTATTTT
D gene: TRBD1; V gene: TRBV5-1; J gene: TRBJ2-7; clone size: NA; CDR3 protein: CASSLDRGQNEQYF; CDR3 DNA: TGCGCCAGCAGCTTGGACAGGGGGCAAAACGAGCAGTACTTC
D gene: TRBD2; V gene: TRBV28; J gene: TRBJ2-3; clone size: NA; CDR3 protein: CASSPTLGGGMTDTQYF; CDR3 DNA: TGTGCCAGCAGCCCAACCCTCGGGGGGGGCATGACAGATACGCAGTATTTT
D gene: TRBD2; V gene: TRBV28; J gene: TRBJ2-7; clone size: NA; CDR3 protein: CASSFRQGLAVRYEQYF; CDR3 DNA: TGTGCCAGCAGTTTTCGCCAAGGTCTAGCGGTTCGTTACGAGCAGTACTTC
D gene: NA; V gene: TRBV28; J gene: TRBJ2-7; clone size: NA; CDR3 protein: CASTSSATGYEQYF; CDR3 DNA: TGTGCCAGCACGTCCTCCGCCACTGGTTACGAGCAGTACTTC
D gene: NA; V gene: TRBV13; J gene: TRBJ2-1; clone size: NA; CDR3 protein: CASSPMPGFRYNEQFF; CDR3 DNA: TGTGCCAGCAGCCCAATGCCGGGTTTCCGCTACAATGAGCAGTTCTTC
D gene: NA; V gene: TRBV11-2; J gene: TRBJ2-1; clone size: once; CDR3 protein: CASSLGGNVYNEQFF; CDR3 DNA: TGTGCCAGCAGCTTAGGCGGGAATGTTTACAATGAGCAGTTCTTC
D gene: NA; V gene: TRBV16; J gene: TRBJ1-5; clone size: NA; CDR3 protein: CASSHLNSGLEDPGRDQPQHF; CDR3 DNA: TGTGCCAGCAGCCACCTAAACTCGGGACTAGAGGATCCAGGGAGAGATCAGCCCCAGCATTTT
D gene: NA; V gene: TRBV5-1; J gene: TRBJ2-1; clone size: NA; CDR3 protein: CASSPPLGQEDEQFF; CDR3 DNA: TGCGCCAGCAGCCCGCCCTTGGGTCAGGAGGATGAGCAGTTCTTC
D gene: TRBD1; V gene: TRBV18; J gene: TRBJ1-2; clone size: NA; CDR3 protein: CASSSNFLTGTGNTCTF; CDR3 DNA: TGTGCCAGCTCATCGAATTTTCTAACCGGGACAGGGAATACATGTACCTTC
D gene: NA; V gene: TRBV28; J gene: TRBJ2-7; clone size: NA; CDR3 protein: CACAVIDLTATSYEQYF; CDR3 DNA: TGTGCCTGCGCGGTGATTGACTTGACGGCCACCTCCTACGAGCAGTACTTC